Shown below are 7 T cell receptor beta chains from a single sample sequenced in a study of CD8+CD57+ T cells in acquired aplastic anemia. CD8+CD57+ cell expansion had been shown by flow cytometry in patients chosen for sequencing. Template material for TCR beta VDJ and CDR3 profiling consisted of genomic DNA. TCRdb independently ran MiXCR on the reads; one entry per CDR3 protein. The table lists about 270,000 distinct CDR3 sequences, 82% of them singletons, with about two fifths in the top ten. Sequenced input: sorted CD4+, CD8+, or CD8+CD57+ T cells (not recorded which) from PBMCs. Receptors were obtained from a human donor with aplastic anemia.

To note about this clonotype: Compared with germline, one end of the junction differs, possibly owing to a read error. This chain links TRBV6-1 with TRBJ2-7; 7 bases fit TRBD1. Germline V gene lookup returns CDR1 MNHNS and CDR2 SASEGT. This CDR3 contains 14 residues. CDR3 amino acids: CASSLTGRSYEEQF. In DNA, the CDR3 is TGTGCCAGCAGCCTGACAGGGCGTTCCTACGAGGAGCAGTTC.

This clonotype was counted a few times. The chain carries TRBV24-1 and TRBJ2-7, with 7 bases that match TRBD1. The CDR3 runs 14 residues. The germline V gene has CDR1 KGHDR and CDR2 SFDVKD. The junction had 5 bases not matched to a gene; V was cut back by 5 bases and J by 2 bases. The DNA for the CDR3 is TGTGCCACCAGTGCCCGGGACAGACCCTACGAGCAGTACTTC. It codes for CATSARDRPYEQYF.

Turning to this clonotype: Compared with germline, one end of the junction differs, possibly owing to a read error. This chain uses TRBV15 with TRBJ2-1; 8 positions agree with TRBD2. CDR1 and CDR2 from the germline V gene are LNHNV and YYDKDF (reference sequence). This CDR3 spans 16 amino acids. Written as DNA, the CDR3 is TGTGCCAGCAGCATTGAAAGACGCGGGGGGAGCGATGAGCAGTTCTTC. Translation gives CASSIERRGGSDEQFF.

V gene TRBV5-1 combines with J gene TRBJ1-6; 9 bases are shared with TRBD1. CDR3 length: 16 amino acids. Germline lookup yields CDR1 SGHRS and CDR2 YFSETQ. The V gene end was trimmed by 0 bases and the J gene end by 6 bases; junction bases not matched to a gene: 4. The CDR3 spells CASSLAQGQGNSPLHF. CDR3 DNA sequence: TGCGCCAGCAGCTTGGCCCAGGGACAGGGTAATTCACCCCTCCACTTT.

To note about this clonotype: Since the CDR3 does not end with the conserved phenylalanine or tryptophan, this likely comes from a read error. The chain joins TRBV7-9 to TRBJ1-2; D not certain. CDR3 length equals 13 residues. The V gene's germline CDR1 is SEHNR and CDR2 FQNEAQ (reference sequence). The CDR3 loop reads CASSQRLAGGYTD. CDR3 DNA sequence: TGCGCCAGCAGCCAACGCCTTGCAGGTGGCTACACCGAC.

Points on this clonotype: The CDR3 ends on some other residue instead of the conserved phenylalanine or tryptophan, so this is likely a read error. Because the CDR3's place on the DNA is in doubt, the DNA is left out and the CDR3 is given as listed by TCRdb. CDR3 in amino acids: CASGGAGSIGDI. This chain uses TRBV7-9 with TRBJ2-4; the D call of TRBD2 is as the table states it, not checked on the DNA. The germline gives CDR1 SEHNR, CDR2 FQNEAQ (reference sequence). A total of 12 residues make up the CDR3, ends included.

On this clonotype itself: The conserved phenylalanine or tryptophan is not found at the CDR3 terminus, so this likely reflects a read error. The limits of the CDR3 on the DNA are not certain, so only TCRdb's listed CDR3 is given. The V call is TRBV7-8, the J call TRBJ2-1; whether TRBD1, the table's D call, matches the DNA was not checked. Germline V gene data show CDR1 as SGHVS and CDR2 as FQNEAQ. The CDR3 has 16 amino acids, counting both end residues. The CDR3 is CASSLAGGGDTQYFCP.